This TCR beta chain appears in the sequencing data of a study of cytomegalovirus exposure and HLA in healthy donors. Overall study findings and caveats: A later analysis showed that HLA-associated TCR beta chains had undergone more clonal expansion than equally common others. It was confirmed in vitro that a few of the CMV-associated chains were specific for CMV antigens. From TCR beta sequences, most subjects' HLA-A and HLA-B alleles were reportedly predicted accurately.

It was with 60 Vbeta and 13 Jbeta primers that the PCR ran. As handled by the study authors: Unique TCR beta chains numbered approximately 80 million in a later analysis, with roughly 10 million shared. Sequenced by immunoSEQ multiplex PCR; TCRdb stores in-frame clones only, minus some. V and J calls plus clone size are reproduced from that table; the DNA served to infer D and trimming. The sample shows about 75,000 clones, and about 3.8% sits with its ten largest clones. V shed 3 bases and J shed 6 bases, with 15 bases lying between them. CDR3 length equals 14 residues. Turning to this clone: Its antigen remains unknown.

This chain uses TRBV23-1 with TRBJ2-7; D possibly corresponds to TRBD1 (5 bases). TRBV23-1 is an ORF; its function is uncertain. Sequenced sample: PBMCs. The receptor comes from a man aged 18 to 29 in good health and CMV-seropositive. CDR3 sequence reads: CASSQVGVGAEQYF. CDR3 nucleotide sequence: TGCGCCAGCAGTCAGGTCGGAGTAGGGGCCGAGCAGTACTTC.